The 27 T cell receptor beta chains below were found in one sample sequenced in a study of early T cells in non-severe SARS-CoV-2 infection. TCRdb called the 5' RACE reads again in MiXCR, with one record for every CDR3 protein. Of approximately 45,000 distinct CDR3 sequences in the sample, around 6% are singletons; the top ten hold 9.5% to 15%. Sequencing was carried out using whole blood. The receptors derive from an adult who was a healthcare worker with PCR-confirmed SARS-CoV-2 infection or an uninfected control (not recorded which).

This clonotype was counted only a few times. J is TRBJ1-5 and V is TRBV3-1; the match to TRBD1 covers 8 bases. Germline CDR1 LGHDT, CDR2 YNNKEL (reference sequence). This CDR3 is built from 14 residues. The junction had 4 bases not matched to a gene; V was cut back by 4 bases and J by 5 bases. The CDR3 coding sequence is TGTGCCAGCAGCCGGGGACAGGAGGATCAGCCCCAGCATTTT. This encodes CASSRGQEDQPQHF.

This clonotype was seen many times. The V gene is TRBV20-1, the J gene TRBJ2-2, with D possibly being TRBD2 (5 bases). The germline V gene has CDR1 DFQATT and CDR2 SNEGSKA (reference sequence). The CDR3 runs 14 residues. Trimming took off 6 bases at V and 4 bases at J, with 15 bases between the two ends. This CDR3 is CSAADLSGTGELFF. Written as DNA, the CDR3 is TGCAGTGCGGCGGACTTAAGCGGCACCGGGGAGCTGTTTTTT.

This clonotype came up a few times. The gene calls are TRBV7-9 and TRBJ2-2, with 12 bases fitting TRBD2. CDR1 and CDR2 (germline): SEHNR, FQNEAQ (reference sequence). There are 16 residues in the CDR3. The V segment lost 4 bases and the J segment 1 base; nucleotides outside the gene matches: 1. CDR3 protein: CASSSGLAGNTGELFF. The CDR3 nucleotides read TGTGCCAGCAGCTCGGGACTAGCGGGGAACACCGGGGAGCTGTTTTTT.

Ten or more counts support this clonotype. The chain has TRBV29-1 and TRBJ1-2; 7 bases line up with TRBD1. The CDR3 consists of 13 residues. The J segment lost 6 bases and the V segment lost 4 bases, leaving 8 bases of the junction unmatched. Germline V gene data show CDR1 as SQVTM and CDR2 as ANQGSEA. The CDR3 region has the DNA TGCAGCGTTGGGGCAGGGGGAATCAATGGCTACACCTTC. Translation gives CSVGAGGINGYTF.

This clonotype showed up many times. J is TRBJ2-5 and V is TRBV7-2; weak D call: TRBD2 (6 bases). In germline, CDR1 is SGHTA, CDR2 FQGNSA. V lost 1 base and J 10 bases, leaving 22 bases between the germline ends. This CDR3 has 16 amino acids. CDR3 coding DNA: TGTGCCAGCAGCTTAGATTTGGCCGGAGGGATCGTAGACCAGTACTTC. Protein product: CASSLDLAGGIVDQYF.

This clonotype was found many times. The chain is built from TRBV3-1 and TRBJ2-1, with unresolved D. CDR1 and CDR2 from the germline V gene are LGHDT and YNNKEL (reference sequence). V was trimmed by 1 base and J by 6 bases, leaving 7 bases between them. The CDR3 covers 13 residues. CDR3 amino acids: CASSQVSRNEQFF. CDR3 coding DNA: TGTGCCAGCAGCCAAGTGAGTCGCAATGAGCAGTTCTTC.

The chain is built from TRBV11-1 and TRBJ1-2; 8 nucleotides align to TRBD1. The CDR3 is made up of 15 amino acids. Trimming at V came to 1 base and at J to 2 bases, leaving 3 bases not matched to a gene. Germline V CDR1 and CDR2: SGHAT, FQDESV (reference sequence). Here the CDR3 DNA reads TGTGCCAGCAGCTTAGGGGACAGGCCCAACTATGGCTACACCTTC. Its translation is CASSLGDRPNYGYTF.

This clonotype was counted many times. This chain joins TRBV6-5 and TRBJ1-3, with 9 bases identical to TRBD1. This CDR3 is built from 17 residues. The V gene's germline CDR1 is MNHEY and CDR2 SVGAGI. V lost 2 bases, J lost 2 bases, and 7 bases stayed unmatched. The CDR3 DNA follows: TGTGCCAGCAGTTACCTAGGGACAGGGTCAACTGGAAACACCATATATTTT. It is translated as CASSYLGTGSTGNTIYF.

This clonotype was counted only a few times. The CDR3 DNA sequence: TGTGCCAGCAGCTTAGGAGGGGTCGGCTACACCTTC. Its translation: CASSLGGVGYTF. This chain connects TRBV7-8 to TRBJ1-2, with D perhaps TRBD1 (5 bases). Trimming took off 1 base at V and 8 bases at J, with 8 bases between the two ends. The CDR3 covers 12 residues. Germline V gene lookup returns CDR1 SGHVS and CDR2 FQNEAQ.

This clonotype has ten or more counts. The chain links TRBV5-1 to TRBJ1-1; 7 positions match TRBD1. The ends lost 4 bases at V and 1 base at J; junction bases unmatched: 4. Germline CDR1 and CDR2: SGHRS and YFSETQ. CDR3 length: 14 residues. CDR3 sequence (DNA): TGCGCCAGCAGCGTGGGACAGACGAACACTGAAGCTTTCTTT. Encoded protein: CASSVGQTNTEAFF.

This clonotype was observed at least ten times. This sequence joins TRBV28 and TRBJ1-6; 8 bases are shared with TRBD1. Germline CDR1 MDHEN, CDR2 SYDVKM. CDR3 size: 14 residues. With 7 bases clipped from V and 8 bases from J, the junction kept 7 bases outside the gene matches. In DNA form, the CDR3 reads TGTGCCAGCAAACCCGGGACAGGCCATTCACCCCTCCACTTT. It specifies CASKPGTGHSPLHF.

This clonotype was seen only a few times. The CDR3 sequence: CASSLSDQETQYF. CDR3 DNA: TGTGCCAGCAGCTTGAGTGACCAAGAGACCCAGTACTTC. This sequence joins TRBV7-2 and TRBJ2-5; no clear D gene. The CDR3 spans 13 residues. The V gene's germline CDR1 is SGHTA and CDR2 FQGNSA. V was shortened by 3 bases and J by 0 bases, with 5 bases between the two germline ends. Full variable domain (missing parts from reference TRBV7-2 and TRBJ2-5): GAGVSQSPSNKVTEKGKDVELRCDPISGHTALYWYRQSLGQGLEFLIYFQGNSAPDKSGLPSDRFSAERTGGSVSTLTIQRTQQEDSAVYLCASSLSDQETQYFGPGTRLLVL.

This clonotype was counted many times. The chain is built from TRBV5-6 and TRBJ2-1; 8 bases fit TRBD2. The V gene end was trimmed by 7 bases and the J gene end by 0 bases; junction bases not matched to a gene: 15. The length of the CDR3 is 18 residues. Germline V gene data show CDR1 as SGHDT and CDR2 as YYEEEE. The CDR3 DNA sequence: TGTGCCAGCCGCCCCCGCGTTAGCGGGAAGAGCTCCTACAATGAGCAGTTCTTC. This gives the protein CASRPRVSGKSSYNEQFF.

At least ten counts were recorded for this clonotype. At one end, the junction sequence differs from germline, possibly due to a read error. V gene TRBV6-5 combines with J gene TRBJ1-1; no clear D. This CDR3 contains 13 residues. Germline lookup yields CDR1 MNHEY and CDR2 SVGAGI. The CDR3 bases are TGTGCCAGCAGTGCGCAAATCCACACTGAAGTTTTCTTT. It yields the protein CASSAQIHTEVFF.

This clonotype was detected many times. The chain recombines TRBV6-1 with TRBJ1-1; 8 positions agree with TRBD1. Trimming removed 5 bases from V and 0 bases from J; junction bases left unmatched: 2. The CDR3 covers 14 residues. The germline gives CDR1 MNHNS, CDR2 SASEGT. In nucleotides, the CDR3 is TGTGCCAGCAGTCAGACAGGGGTGAACACTGAAGCTTTCTTT. Amino acid sequence: CASSQTGVNTEAFF.

Ten or more counts support this clonotype. V usage is TRBV7-9 and J usage is TRBJ1-6; D remains ambiguous. Germline values: CDR1 SEHNR, CDR2 FQNEAQ (reference sequence). The CDR3 contains 16 residues. Trimming removed 2 bases at V and 0 bases at J, with 8 bases between. CDR3 residues: CASSLSVSSYNSPLHF. CDR3 bases: TGTGCCAGCAGCTTATCTGTGAGCTCCTATAATTCACCCCTCCACTTT.

This clonotype was seen many times. The chain is built from TRBV20-1 and TRBJ2-1; 11 bases line up with TRBD2. Unmatched junction bases numbered 8, after V lost 0 bases and J lost 7 bases. Germline values: CDR1 DFQATT, CDR2 SNEGSKA (reference sequence). The CDR3 is 16 amino acids. The DNA of the CDR3 is TGCAGTGCTAGAGATCAGTTAGCGGGGGGGCGTAATGAGCAGTTCTTC. Protein: CSARDQLAGGRNEQFF.

In its sample, this clonotype was seen many times. The V and J genes are TRBV10-3 and TRBJ2-5; 12 bases fit TRBD2. This CDR3 region has 16 residues. With V trimmed by 2 bases and J by 2 bases, 3 bases remained unmatched. The V gene's germline CDR1 is ENHRY and CDR2 SYGVKD. DNA for the CDR3: TGTGCCATCAGTGAGCTCCTAGCGGGGGGGCAAGAGACCCAGTACTTC. It codes for CAISELLAGGQETQYF.

In its sample, this clonotype was seen a few times. The chain couples TRBV7-8 to TRBJ2-1, with 9 bases lining up with TRBD2. The CDR3 runs 16 residues. J lost 8 bases, V lost 4 bases, and 12 bases had no gene match. CDR1 is SGHVS, CDR2 FQNEAQ, per germline. This CDR3 is CASSSKRTSALHEQFF. The CDR3, as DNA: TGTGCCAGCAGCTCCAAACGGACTAGCGCTCTACATGAGCAGTTCTTC.

V gene TRBV30 combines with J gene TRBJ2-6, with no clear D. In germline, CDR1 is GTSNPN, CDR2 SVGIG (reference sequence). This CDR3 spans 17 amino acids. V lost 0 bases and J 0 bases, leaving 12 bases between the germline ends. Here the CDR3 reads CAWSVKRQSSGANVLTF. CDR3 coding DNA: TGTGCCTGGAGTGTAAAACGGCAGAGCTCTGGGGCCAACGTCCTGACTTTC.

This clonotype was observed many times. The chain couples TRBV3-1 to TRBJ1-2; D remains unclear. The germline gives CDR1 LGHDT, CDR2 YNNKEL (reference sequence). V shed 2 bases and J shed 5 bases, with 3 bases lying between them. The CDR3 is 11 amino acids. The CDR3 spells CASSQRYGYTF. The CDR3 DNA reads TGTGCCAGCAGCCAACGATATGGCTACACCTTC.

The rearrangement uses TRBV20-1 and TRBJ1-3; no definite D call. In germline, CDR1 is DFQATT, CDR2 SNEGSKA (reference sequence). This CDR3 has 14 amino acids. V was trimmed by 4 bases and J by 0 bases, leaving 10 bases between them. CDR3 sequence (DNA): TGCAGTGCTAAAAACGAGGACTCTGGAAACACCATATATTTT. Protein sequence: CSAKNEDSGNTIYF.

Ten or more counts support this clonotype. This chain links TRBV29-1 with TRBJ1-6; tentatively, D is TRBD1 (5 bases). Looked up from germline, CDR1 is SQVTM and CDR2 is ANQGSEA. The CDR3 is made up of 13 amino acids. V shed 8 bases and J shed 5 bases, with 13 bases lying between them. The CDR3 region has the DNA TGCAGCACTCGGAGGGGTGATAATTCACCCCTCCACTTT. Translation gives CSTRRGDNSPLHF.

This clonotype was counted many times. The V call is TRBV12-3 or TRBV12-4, the J call TRBJ1-6; D is perhaps TRBD1 (5 bases). Trimming left V 0 bases short and J 9 bases short, with 9 bases between. There are 14 residues in the CDR3. CDR3 region: CASSLALGGSPLHF. CDR3 in DNA: TGTGCCAGCAGTTTAGCGCTCGGGGGTTCACCCCTCCACTTT.

This clonotype came up many times. An end of the junction differs from the germline gene, which may be a read error. This chain joins TRBV7-2 and TRBJ2-1; 12 nucleotides match TRBD2. CDR1 is SGHTA, CDR2 FQGNSA, per germline. The CDR3 contains 12 residues. The CDR3 here is CASSSTSGGPVF. The CDR3 region has the DNA TGTGCCAGCAGCTCGACTAGCGGGGGCCCGGTCTTC.

This clonotype showed up many times. This sequence joins TRBV20-1 and TRBJ2-3; 13 positions agree with TRBD2. This CDR3 region has 19 residues. V shed 3 bases, J shed 0 bases, and the junction held 12 bases outside the gene matches. The germline CDR1 and CDR2 sequences are DFQATT and SNEGSKA (reference sequence). CDR3 in DNA: TGCAGTGCTAGCCAGACTAGCGGGGGGCCCGGCCTCAGCACAGATACGCAGTATTTT. Residues: CSASQTSGGPGLSTDTQYF.

This clonotype was seen repeatedly, ten times or more. V and J are TRBV5-1 and TRBJ2-7; D is tentatively TRBD1 or TRBD2 (5 bases each). CDR1 is SGHRS and CDR2 is YFSETQ in the germline V gene. CDR3 length: 14 amino acids. The V end was cut by 7 bases, the J end by 6 bases, with 20 bases between. CDR3: CASAPGQGGSEQYF. Here the CDR3 DNA reads TGCGCCAGCGCTCCCGGGCAGGGTGGGAGCGAGCAGTACTTC.